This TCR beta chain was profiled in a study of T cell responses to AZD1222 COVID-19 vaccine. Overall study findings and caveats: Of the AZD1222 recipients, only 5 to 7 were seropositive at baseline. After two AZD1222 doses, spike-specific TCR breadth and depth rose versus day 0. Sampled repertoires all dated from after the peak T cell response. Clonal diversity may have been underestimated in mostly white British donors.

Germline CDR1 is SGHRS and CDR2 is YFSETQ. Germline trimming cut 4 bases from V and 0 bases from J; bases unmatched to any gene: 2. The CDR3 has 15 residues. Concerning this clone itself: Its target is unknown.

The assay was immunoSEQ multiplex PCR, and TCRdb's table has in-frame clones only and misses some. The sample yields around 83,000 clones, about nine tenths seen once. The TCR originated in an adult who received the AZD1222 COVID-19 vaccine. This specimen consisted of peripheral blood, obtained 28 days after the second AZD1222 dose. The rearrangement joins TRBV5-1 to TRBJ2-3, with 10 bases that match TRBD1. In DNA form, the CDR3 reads TGCGCCAGCAGCGGGGGACAGGGGAGCACAGATACGCAGTATTTT. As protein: CASSGGQGSTDTQYF.